Below are 20 T cell receptor beta chains sequenced from a single sample in a study of cytomegalovirus exposure and HLA in healthy donors. TCRdb's copy holds only in-frame clones and misses some; the assay was immunoSEQ multiplex PCR. The table has about 130,000 clones, over 85% seen once. The specimen was PBMCs. The source of these receptors is a man aged 25 to 40 in good health and CMV-seronegative.

To note about this clone: Other DNA sequences in the same sample also yield this CDR3. V gene TRBV5-1 combines with J gene TRBJ1-1; no clear D gene. This CDR3 is built from 14 residues. Germline V lookup: CDR1 SGHRS, CDR2 YFSETQ. Trimming removed 0 bases from V and 0 bases from J, with 6 bases in between. CDR3 region: CASSLGQVNTEAFF. In DNA form, the CDR3 reads TGCGCCAGCAGCTTGGGACAAGTGAACACTGAAGCTTTCTTT.

This clone occurred a few times. The chain has TRBV27 and TRBJ1-6, with D hard to call. V was pared by 6 bases and J by 14 bases, with 17 bases between. Germline CDR1 MNHEY, CDR2 SMNVEV (reference sequence). The CDR3 runs 13 residues. CDR3: CASSLTRGKSLHF. The CDR3 DNA sequence: TGTGCCAGCAGCCTAACGCGGGGAAAATCCCTCCACTTT.

The chain couples TRBV5-6 to TRBJ1-1, with D unresolved. V dropped 5 bases and J dropped 9 bases, with 17 bases sitting between them. Germline V gene lookup returns CDR1 SGHDT and CDR2 YYEEEE. The CDR3 runs to 13 residues. CDR3 DNA sequence: TGTGCCAGCAGTCTGGACGGGGTTCGTAAAGCTTTCTTT. This codes for CASSLDGVRKAFF. The full variable domain, completed using reference TRBV5-6 and TRBJ1-1, is DAGVTQSPTHLIKTRGQQVTLRCSPKSGHDTVSWYQQALGQGPQFIFQYYEEEERQRGNFPDRFSGHQFPNYSSELNVNALLLGDSALYLCASSLDGVRKAFFGQGTRLTVV.

This sequence joins TRBV5-5 and TRBJ1-4; 10 bases map to TRBD1. Germline CDR1 SGHKS, CDR2 YYEKEE (reference sequence). The CDR3 loop spans 17 amino acids. Trimming at V came to 2 bases and at J to 3 bases, leaving 7 bases not matched to a gene. In DNA, the CDR3 is TGTGCCAGCAGCTTCCCCGGGACAGGGGCTCCTAATGAAAAACTGTTTTTT. It translates to CASSFPGTGAPNEKLFF.

The V call is TRBV29-1, the J call TRBJ1-1; a possible D gene is TRBD1 (6 bases). Trimming took off 4 bases at V and 0 bases at J, with 9 bases between the two ends. Germline assignment: CDR1 SQVTM and CDR2 ANQGSEA. This CDR3 spans 13 amino acids. Here the CDR3 reads CSVVRTVNTEAFF. The CDR3 DNA reads as TGCAGCGTTGTTAGGACAGTGAACACTGAAGCTTTCTTT.

The chain is built from TRBV2 and TRBJ1-1; D is unclear. The CDR3 is 15 residues long. The germline V gene encodes CDR1 SNHLY and CDR2 FYNNEI. V was shortened by 5 bases and J by 0 bases, with 13 bases between the two germline ends. This CDR3 is CASSPTTTLNTEAFF. CDR3 sequence (DNA): TGTGCCAGCAGTCCAACAACCACGTTGAACACTGAAGCTTTCTTT.

The chain links TRBV29-1 to TRBJ1-1; D may be TRBD1 (6 bases). CDR1 and CDR2 (germline): SQVTM, ANQGSEA. The CDR3 has 13 amino acids. The ends were cut back, 4 bases at V and 1 base at J, with 10 bases in the middle. In DNA form, the CDR3 reads TGCAGCGTTGGGGCACAGGGGAACACTGAAGCTTTCTTT. Translating gives CSVGAQGNTEAFF.

The rearrangement joins TRBV21-1 to TRBJ2-6; TRBD2, the table's D call, was not compared with the DNA. TRBV21-1 is assigned pseudogene status. The CDR3 is 17 amino acids. The CDR3 protein is CASSPDGGGSGANVLTF. In nucleotides, the CDR3 is TGTGCCAGCAGTCCGGACGGGGGGGGCTCTGGGGCCAACGTCCTGACTTTC.

The CDR3 region is CASSLGLAGYNEQFF. The CDR3, as DNA: TGTGCCAGCAGCTTAGGACTAGCGGGGTACAATGAGCAGTTCTTC. This chain uses TRBV7-7 with TRBJ2-1, with TRBD2 matching over 11 bases. The CDR3 is made up of 15 amino acids. The germline V gene has CDR1 SSHAT and CDR2 FNYEAQ (reference sequence). V was pared by 1 base and J by 4 bases, with 0 bases of the junction left unmatched.

The J gene is TRBJ2-3, the V gene TRBV4-1, with D tentatively TRBD2 (5 bases). CDR1 and CDR2 from the germline V gene are MGHRA and YSYEKL. Trimming left V 0 bases short and J 2 bases short, with 9 bases between. The CDR3 has 15 residues. Written as DNA, the CDR3 is TGCGCCAGCAGCCAAGATGGAGGTGCCACAGATACGCAGTATTTT. Amino acids: CASSQDGGATDTQYF.

The V and J genes are TRBV18 and TRBJ2-3; D gene unclear. This CDR3 spans 14 amino acids. Per germline, CDR1 KGHSH and CDR2 LQKENI. Trimming shortened V by 3 bases and J by 5 bases, and 12 bases separated the two germline ends. The CDR3 DNA sequence: TGTGCCAGCTCACCTTCTGGTAGTTTAGATACGCAGTATTTT. This gives the protein CASSPSGSLDTQYF.

The chain is built from TRBV14 and TRBJ1-2; D is ambiguous. This CDR3 region has 13 residues. CDR1 and CDR2 from the germline V gene are SGHDN and FVKESK. The V and J ends lost 1 base and 4 bases respectively, with 7 bases between them. CDR3 nucleotides: TGTGCCAGCAGCCAAGCACGGAGCTATGGCTACACCTTC. This gives the protein CASSQARSYGYTF.

The chain carries TRBV19 and TRBJ1-5, with D possibly being TRBD1 (6 bases). Germline CDR1 reads LNHDA; CDR2 reads SQIVND (reference sequence). The CDR3 is 14 residues long. V was pared by 4 bases and J by 3 bases, with 10 bases between. The CDR3 region is CASSTDRYNQPQHF. The CDR3, as DNA: TGTGCCAGTAGTACCGACAGGTACAATCAGCCCCAGCATTTT.

The chain employs TRBV6-5 and TRBJ2-1, with 8 bases aligning to TRBD1. The CDR3 totals 12 residues. Germline V gene data show CDR1 as MNHEY and CDR2 as SVGAGI. V lost 5 bases and J lost 9; bases outside the gene matches: 3. CDR3 residues: CASSRQGFEQFF. The CDR3, as DNA: TGTGCCAGCAGTCGACAGGGGTTTGAGCAGTTCTTC.

The V call is TRBV7-6, the J call TRBJ2-7; TRBD2 aligns across 8 bases. The length of the CDR3 is 14 residues. Germline assignment: CDR1 SGHVS and CDR2 FNYEAQ. Losses at the gene ends were 2 bases for V and 7 bases for J; bases not matched to a gene: 7. The CDR3 sequence: CASSLLVSGAEQYF. CDR3 nucleotides: TGTGCCAGCAGCTTATTGGTTAGCGGGGCAGAGCAGTACTTC.

V is TRBV9 and J is TRBJ2-1; tentative D call: TRBD1 (6 bases). This CDR3 region has 14 residues. V dropped 6 bases and J dropped 3 bases, with 13 bases sitting between them. The germline CDR1 and CDR2 sequences are SGDLS and YYNGEE. The CDR3 region has the DNA TGTGCCAGCACCCGGGACAACCACTACAATGAGCAGTTCTTC. Its protein is CASTRDNHYNEQFF.

The J gene is TRBJ1-5, the V gene TRBV10-1; the match to TRBD1 covers 11 bases. Germline V CDR1 and CDR2: WNHNN, SYGVQD (reference sequence). This CDR3 is built from 14 residues. The V and J ends lost 6 bases and 7 bases, in that order; junction bases with no gene match: 5. CDR3 region: CASRDRGQGQPQHF. The CDR3 DNA is TGCGCCAGCAGGGACAGGGGGCAGGGACAGCCCCAGCATTTT.

This chain uses TRBV13 with TRBJ2-2; 12 bases match TRBD1. V gave up 5 bases and J gave up 6 bases; unmatched junction bases: 7. Germline CDR1 PRHDT, CDR2 FYEKMQ (reference sequence). This CDR3 has 16 residues. CDR3: CASSTRDRGQPGELFF. The CDR3 region has the DNA TGTGCCAGCAGCACCCGGGACAGGGGGCAGCCCGGGGAGCTGTTTTTT. Variable domain in full (rest from reference TRBV13 and TRBJ2-2): AAGVIQSPRHLIKEKRETATLKCYPIPRHDTVYWYQQGPGQDPQFLISFYEKMQSDKGSIPDRFSAQQFSDYHSELNMSSLELGDSALYFCASSTRDRGQPGELFFGEGSRLTVL.

The chain has TRBV11-2 and TRBJ2-2; the match to TRBD1 covers 9 bases. Germline CDR1 is SGHAT and CDR2 is FQNNGV. Trimming took 0 bases from V and 5 from J; bases not matched to a gene: 7. The CDR3 extends over 17 amino acids. The CDR3 coding sequence is TGTGCCAGCAGCTTAGATCGGGGGACAGGGCTTACCGGGGAGCTGTTTTTT. Amino acid sequence: CASSLDRGTGLTGELFF.

J is TRBJ1-5 and V is TRBV19; perhaps TRBD1 as D (5 bases). Trimming took 3 bases from V and 11 from J, leaving 20 bases between them. This CDR3 is built from 15 residues. The germline V gene encodes CDR1 LNHDA and CDR2 SQIVND (reference sequence). For the CDR3, the DNA is TGTGCCAGTAGTATGGGGTGGGGCACCGGGGGGACCCAGCATTTT. Residues: CASSMGWGTGGTQHF.